Shown below are 11 T cell receptor beta chains from a single sample sequenced in a study of vaccination and CD4 T cells after COVID-19. Cultured CD4+ T cell DNA was sequenced using the Oncomine TCR Beta short-read assay. Extraction of genomic DNA was performed on cultured CD4+ T cells. Each CDR3 protein is one row after TCRdb ran MiXCR on the PCR reads. The sample records 7,000 or so distinct CDR3 sequences, about 35% being singletons. Specified treatment: approximately nine-day PBMC culture with coronavirus spike peptide pools or control peptides (ViraFEST assay). CD4+ T lymphocytes from the unexposed donor were collected before the COVID-19 pandemic (2011-2018). What these receptors recognize is not known. Input material: CD4+ T cells from blood, cultured in vitro. The origin of the receptors is a human donor in good health.

The V gene is TRBV27, the J gene TRBJ2-7, with D perhaps matching TRBD1 or TRBD2 (6 bases each). Germline V lookup: CDR1 MNHEY, CDR2 SMNVEV (reference sequence). V lost 8 bases to trimming and J lost 0 bases, with 8 bases between them. The CDR3 has 12 residues. CDR3 DNA sequence: TGTGCCAGCGGAGGGGGCTCCTACGAGCAGTACTTC. Its protein product is CASGGGSYEQYF.

The J gene is TRBJ2-7, the V gene TRBV6-5, with 9 bases identical to TRBD1. Germline V gives CDR1 MNHEY, CDR2 SVGAGI. Trimming took 4 bases from V and 0 from J; bases not matched to a gene: 1. The CDR3 spans 14 residues. For the CDR3, the DNA is TGTGCCAGCAGTTGGGGACAGGGCTCCTACGAGCAGTACTTC. It is translated as CASSWGQGSYEQYF.

This sequence joins TRBV5-1 and TRBJ2-7; a possible D gene is TRBD1 (6 bases). The CDR3 contains 15 residues. V was shortened by 2 bases and J by 7 bases, with 19 bases between the two germline ends. CDR1 is SGHRS, CDR2 YFSETQ, per germline. The CDR3 here is CASSLPHQGFGEQYF. CDR3 coding DNA: TGCGCCAGCAGCTTACCCCATCAGGGGTTTGGGGAGCAGTACTTC.

The CDR3 region has the DNA TGCAGCGTTGAAGGGGGTTCTGGGGCCAACGTCCTGACTTTC. It is translated as CSVEGGSGANVLTF. The chain employs TRBV29-1 and TRBJ2-6; D not resolved. The CDR3 is made up of 14 amino acids. Looked up from germline, CDR1 is SQVTM and CDR2 is ANQGSEA. The V end was cut by 1 base, the J end by 1 base, with 5 bases between.

This rearrangement joins TRBV5-4 to TRBJ2-7, with TRBD2 matching over 9 bases. Germline trimming cut 0 bases from V and 5 bases from J; bases unmatched to any gene: 15. This CDR3 has 18 residues. CDR1 and CDR2 from the germline V gene are SGHNT and YYREEE (reference sequence). The CDR3 DNA sequence: TGTGCCAGCAGCTTGGTCTACGGACTAGCGTCGTCAGAGGACGAGCAGTACTTC. It encodes CASSLVYGLASSEDEQYF. Full variable domain (outside the CDR3, taken from reference TRBV5-4 and TRBJ2-7): ETGVTQSPTHLIKTRGQQVTLRCSSQSGHNTVSWYQQALGQGPQFIFQYYREEENGRGNFPPRFSGLQFPNYSSELNVNALELDDSALYLCASSLVYGLASSEDEQYFGPGTRLTVT.

The J gene is TRBJ2-3, the V gene TRBV27; 9 nucleotides align to TRBD2. V lost 4 bases to trimming and J lost 5 bases; unmatched junction nucleotides: 10. CDR1 is MNHEY and CDR2 is SMNVEV in the germline V gene (reference sequence). The CDR3 sequence is 16 residues long. The CDR3 loop reads CASSSLAGVGVDTQYF. The CDR3 region has the DNA TGTGCCAGCAGTTCCTTAGCGGGAGTCGGGGTAGATACGCAGTATTTT.

This clonotype was seen only a few times. The chain is built from TRBV27 and TRBJ2-7; unclear D gene. The germline V and J ends were trimmed by 4 bases and 4 bases, with 5 bases remaining between them. Germline CDR1 MNHEY, CDR2 SMNVEV (reference sequence). The CDR3 length is 11 residues. CDR3 nucleotide sequence: TGTGCCAGCAGTTCGTTGTACGAGCAGTACTTC. It translates to CASSSLYEQYF.

The rearrangement uses TRBV28 and TRBJ2-2; the match to TRBD1 covers 7 bases. The germline gives CDR1 MDHEN, CDR2 SYDVKM. The CDR3 covers 16 residues. The ends lost 1 base at V and 9 bases at J; junction bases unmatched: 11. CDR3: CASSLLRDRVRRELFF. CDR3 coding DNA: TGTGCCAGCAGTTTATTACGTGACAGGGTGCGTAGGGAGCTGTTTTTT.

This clonotype was seen only a few times. The chain recombines TRBV6-5 with TRBJ1-1; D not certain. Germline V gene lookup returns CDR1 MNHEY and CDR2 SVGAGI. This CDR3 has 13 amino acids. Trimming pared 0 bases from V and 7 bases from J, leaving 9 bases between. In DNA form, the CDR3 reads TGTGCCAGCAGTTACTCCGGACCGGTTGAAGCTTTCTTT. As protein: CASSYSGPVEAFF.

This clonotype occurred a few times. The genes are TRBV7-2 and TRBJ2-5, with D possibly TRBD2 on 5 matching bases. The CDR3 sequence is 13 residues long. Germline V lookup: CDR1 SGHTA, CDR2 FQGNSA. V lost 1 base and J 12 bases, leaving 15 bases between the germline ends. As DNA, the CDR3 is TGTGCCAGCAGCTTAGTAAGCTCCGGACTTGAGTACTTC. Residues: CASSLVSSGLEYF.

The J gene is TRBJ1-2, the V gene TRBV6-2 or TRBV6-3; tentatively, D is TRBD1 (6 bases). The CDR3 runs 16 residues. From germline, CDR1 is MNHEY and CDR2 SVGEGT. Trimming removed 0 bases from V and 2 bases from J, with 13 bases in between. The CDR3 sequence is CASSYSRLDSNYGYTF. CDR3 DNA: TGTGCCAGCAGTTACTCGCGTCTGGACAGCAACTATGGCTACACCTTC.